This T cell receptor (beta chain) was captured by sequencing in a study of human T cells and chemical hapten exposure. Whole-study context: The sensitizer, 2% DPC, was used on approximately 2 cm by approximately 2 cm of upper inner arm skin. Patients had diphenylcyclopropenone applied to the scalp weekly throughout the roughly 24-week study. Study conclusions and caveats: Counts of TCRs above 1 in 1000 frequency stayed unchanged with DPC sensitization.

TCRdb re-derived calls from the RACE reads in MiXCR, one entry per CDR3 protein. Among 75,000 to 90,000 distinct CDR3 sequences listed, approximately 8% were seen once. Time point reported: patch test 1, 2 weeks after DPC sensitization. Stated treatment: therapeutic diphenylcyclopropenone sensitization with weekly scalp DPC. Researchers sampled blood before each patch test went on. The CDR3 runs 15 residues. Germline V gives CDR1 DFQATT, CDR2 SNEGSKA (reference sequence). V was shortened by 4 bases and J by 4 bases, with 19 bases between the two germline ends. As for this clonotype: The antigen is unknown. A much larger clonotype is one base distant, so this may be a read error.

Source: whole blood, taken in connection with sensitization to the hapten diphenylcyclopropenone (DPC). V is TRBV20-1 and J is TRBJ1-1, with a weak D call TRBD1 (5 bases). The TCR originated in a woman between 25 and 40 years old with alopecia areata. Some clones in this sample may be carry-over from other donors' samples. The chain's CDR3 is CSAKDPDGGFTEAFF. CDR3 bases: TGCAGTGCTAAAGACCCGGACGGGGGTTTCACTGAAGCTTTCTTT.